One and the same sample provided the 12 T cell receptor beta chains below, sequenced in a study of naive and memory T cell subsets (TCRdb year 2017). The library relied on 5' RACE. Data came from an Illumina MiSeq. The ligated cDNA was amplified in four rounds of PCR with nested alpha and beta constant region primers together with the SP2 primer. TCRdb cleaned the public reads at Q25 with fastp, built clones with MiXCR and kept in-frame beta chains. Each CDR3 protein appears once, grouped with its most common genes and DNA. This sample comprises roughly 48,000 distinct CDR3 sequences, around 5% of them detected only once. Of the sample, more than 0.75% is held by the ten largest clones. The study reported a robust and sensitive protocol to amplify, sequence and analyze TCRs, based on 3' ligation of a UMI-containing oligonucleotide to TCR cDNA. These receptors originate from a female donor in good health.

This clonotype has ten or more counts. Written as DNA, the CDR3 is TGTGCCAGCAGCTCGAACTCACAGGGGACCCAGTACTTC. Its translation is CASSSNSQGTQYF. The chain carries TRBV7-3 and TRBJ2-5; a weak D match, TRBD1 (6 bases). The CDR3 runs 13 residues. V gave up 4 bases and J gave up 7 bases, with 13 bases separating them. Germline CDR1 reads SGHTA; CDR2 reads FQGTGA.

Ten or more counts support this clonotype. The chain carries TRBV11-2 and TRBJ2-1; TRBD2 agrees at 7 bases. The CDR3 runs 15 residues. V was clipped by 7 bases and J by 1 base; unmatched bases: 7. The germline V gene encodes CDR1 SGHAT and CDR2 FQNNGV. CDR3 residues: CASTFLAASYNEQFF. The CDR3 DNA is TGTGCCAGCACCTTCCTAGCGGCATCCTACAATGAGCAGTTCTTC.

At least ten counts were recorded for this clonotype. The chain has TRBV20-1 and TRBJ1-2; the D gene is possibly TRBD1 (6 bases). Germline CDR1 and CDR2: DFQATT and SNEGSKA (reference sequence). With 1 base removed from V and 4 bases from J, the gap between germline ends came to 25 bases. CDR3 size: 18 residues. CDR3 amino acids: CSARVLGSRGGDFYGYTF. For the CDR3, the DNA is TGCAGTGCTAGAGTCTTAGGGTCTAGGGGGGGCGACTTCTATGGCTACACCTTC.

Only a few counts were recorded for this clonotype. The J gene is TRBJ2-1, the V gene TRBV29-1; 12 bases map to TRBD2. CDR3 length: 15 amino acids. J gave up 8 bases and V 6 bases, and 11 bases lay outside the gene matches. The V gene's germline CDR1 is SQVTM and CDR2 ANQGSEA. The CDR3 spells CSVKTSGSFIDEQFF. CDR3 nucleotide sequence: TGCAGCGTGAAGACTAGCGGGAGTTTCATCGATGAGCAGTTCTTC.

On this clonotype itself: A clone one base away is much larger, so this may be a read error. This chain connects TRBV28 to TRBJ2-2; weak D call: TRBD2 (5 bases). This CDR3 is 17 amino acids long. CDR1 MDHEN and CDR2 SYDVKM come from the germline V gene. The CDR3 sequence is CASLPPRRRMNTGELLF. The DNA of the CDR3 is TGTGCCAGCCTCCCCCCCCGCCGACGGATGAACACCGGGGAGCTGCTTTTT.

This clonotype occurred many times. The chain's CDR3 is CASSVGSTVDEQFF. CDR3 coding DNA: TGTGCCAGCAGCGTAGGTTCTACCGTCGATGAGCAGTTCTTC. The chain links TRBV9 to TRBJ2-1, with no clear D. CDR1 and CDR2 from the germline V gene are SGDLS and YYNGEE. Trimming stripped 0 bases from V and 8 bases from J, with 12 bases between. The CDR3 spans 14 residues.

Ten or more counts support this clonotype. The rearrangement uses TRBV29-1 and TRBJ1-4; no definite D call. The CDR3 has 14 amino acids. The germline V gene encodes CDR1 SQVTM and CDR2 ANQGSEA. The V and J ends lost 1 base and 3 bases respectively, with 9 bases between them. In DNA, the CDR3 is TGCAGCGTTGAAGTCTTGGAGGCTAATGAAAAACTGTTTTTT. This codes for CSVEVLEANEKLFF.

This clonotype was observed at least ten times. The chain employs TRBV28 and TRBJ2-3, with D perhaps TRBD2 (7 bases). Germline-derived CDR1 and CDR2 are MDHEN and SYDVKM. This CDR3 has 17 amino acids. V was clipped by 2 bases and J by 5 bases, with 20 bases between them. The chain's CDR3 is CASSLLGVGGPEDTQYF. The CDR3 nucleotides are TGTGCCAGCAGTTTACTTGGGGTGGGGGGGCCTGAAGATACGCAGTATTTT. Full variable domain (outside the CDR3, taken from reference TRBV28 and TRBJ2-3): DVKVTQSSRYLVKRTGEKVFLECVQDMDHENMFWYRQDPGLGLRLIYFSYDVKMKEKGDIPEGYSVSREKKERFSLILESASTNQTSMYLCASSLLGVGGPEDTQYFGPGTRLTVL.

This clonotype was detected many times. The V and J genes are TRBV2 and TRBJ1-1; possible D gene TRBD1, 6 bases. The germline V and J ends were trimmed by 5 bases and 4 bases, with 11 bases remaining between them. This CDR3 has 13 residues. Germline V lookup: CDR1 SNHLY, CDR2 FYNNEI. The CDR3, as DNA: TGTGCCAGCAGTACGCGGGGGGCCACTGAAGCTTTCTTT. Translation gives CASSTRGATEAFF. Full variable domain (remainder filled in from reference TRBV2 and TRBJ1-1): EPEVTQTPSHQVTQMGQEVILRCVPISNHLYFYWYRQILGQKVEFLVSFYNNEISEKSEIFDDQFSVERPDGSNFTLKIRSTKLEDSAMYFCASSTRGATEAFFGQGTRLTVV.

This chain joins TRBV29-1 and TRBJ2-1; D not certain. This CDR3 contains 14 residues. Germline V gene data show CDR1 as SQVTM and CDR2 as ANQGSEA. V was clipped by 2 bases and J by 6 bases, with 14 bases between them. Written as DNA, the CDR3 is TGCAGCGTTGAATCCGGAAGGATCCCCAATGAGCAGTTCTTC. Translating it yields CSVESGRIPNEQFF.

The chain couples TRBV14 to TRBJ2-7; tentative D call: TRBD1 (6 bases). This CDR3 contains 15 residues. Trimming stripped 0 bases from V and 5 bases from J, with 14 bases between. CDR1 SGHDN and CDR2 FVKESK come from the germline V gene. In DNA, the CDR3 is TGTGCCAGCAGCCAAGAAGGGGGTCGAGGAAACGAGCAGTACTTC. It translates to CASSQEGGRGNEQYF. The entire variable domain, with the rest obtained from reference TRBV14 and TRBJ2-7, is as follows: EAGVTQFPSHSVIEKGQTVTLRCDPISGHDNLYWYRRVMGKEIKFLLHFVKESKQDESGMPNNRFLAERTGGTYSTLKVQPAELEDSGVYFCASSQEGGRGNEQYFGPGTRLTVT.

This clonotype appeared many times. The V and J genes are TRBV3-1 and TRBJ2-2; weak D call: TRBD2 (6 bases). V gave up 0 bases and J gave up 8 bases, with 16 bases separating them. Looked up from germline, CDR1 is LGHDT and CDR2 is YNNKEL (reference sequence). This CDR3 comprises 16 residues. Written as DNA, the CDR3 is TGTGCCAGCAGCCAAGATTCTTGGCTACGGGGGGGGGAGCTGTTTTTT. Residues: CASSQDSWLRGGELFF. The complete variable domain, with remaining parts taken from reference TRBV3-1 and TRBJ2-2, reads DTAVSQTPKYLVTQMGNDKSIKCEQNLGHDTMYWYKQDSKKFLKIMFSYNNKELIINETVPNRFSPKSPDKAHLNLHINSLELGDSAVYFCASSQDSWLRGGELFFGEGSRLTVL.